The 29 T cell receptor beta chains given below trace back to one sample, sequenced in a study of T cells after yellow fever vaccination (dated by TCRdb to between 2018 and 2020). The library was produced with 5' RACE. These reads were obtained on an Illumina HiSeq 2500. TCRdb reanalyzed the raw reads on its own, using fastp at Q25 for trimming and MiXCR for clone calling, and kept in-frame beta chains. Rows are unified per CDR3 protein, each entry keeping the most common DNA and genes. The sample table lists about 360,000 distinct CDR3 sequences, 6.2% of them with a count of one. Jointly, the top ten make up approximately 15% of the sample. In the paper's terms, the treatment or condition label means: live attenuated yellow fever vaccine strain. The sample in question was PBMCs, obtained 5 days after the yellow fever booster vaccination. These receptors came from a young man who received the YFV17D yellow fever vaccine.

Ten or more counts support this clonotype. DNA for the CDR3: TGTGCCAGTAGTCGGCAGGGCGGCTCCTACGAGCAGTACTTC. It codes for CASSRQGGSYEQYF. The chain links TRBV19 to TRBJ2-7; the D gene is possibly TRBD1 (5 bases). The V and J ends lost 5 bases and 0 bases respectively, with 11 bases between them. The CDR3 extends over 14 amino acids. The V gene's germline CDR1 is LNHDA and CDR2 SQIVND (reference sequence).

Written as DNA, the CDR3 is TGTGCCATCAGTGTGGTCAGGCAGACTAGCCCCACAGATACGCAGTATTTT. This codes for CAISVVRQTSPTDTQYF. The V and J genes are TRBV10-3 and TRBJ2-3; 7 positions match TRBD2. The V gene end was trimmed by 4 bases and the J gene end by 2 bases; junction bases not matched to a gene: 12. This CDR3 spans 17 amino acids. Germline V lookup: CDR1 ENHRY, CDR2 SYGVKD.

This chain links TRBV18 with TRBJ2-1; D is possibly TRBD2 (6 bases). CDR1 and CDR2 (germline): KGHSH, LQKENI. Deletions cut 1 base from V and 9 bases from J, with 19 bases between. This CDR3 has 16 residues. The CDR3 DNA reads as TGTGCCAGCTCACCACAGGGGACTGACGTCGGGGCTGAGCAGTTCTTC. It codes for CASSPQGTDVGAEQFF.

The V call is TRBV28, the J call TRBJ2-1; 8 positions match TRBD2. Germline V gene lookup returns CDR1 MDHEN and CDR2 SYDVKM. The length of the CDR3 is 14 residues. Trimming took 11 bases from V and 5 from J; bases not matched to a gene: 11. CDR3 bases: TGTGCCCACCTCCGGGCGGGAGGACACAATGAGCAGTTCTTC. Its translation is CAHLRAGGHNEQFF. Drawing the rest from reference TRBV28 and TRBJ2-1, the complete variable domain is DVKVTQSSRYLVKRTGEKVFLECVQDMDHENMFWYRQDPGLGLRLIYFSYDVKMKEKGDIPEGYSVSREKKERFSLILESASTNQTSMYLCAHLRAGGHNEQFFGPGTRLTVL.

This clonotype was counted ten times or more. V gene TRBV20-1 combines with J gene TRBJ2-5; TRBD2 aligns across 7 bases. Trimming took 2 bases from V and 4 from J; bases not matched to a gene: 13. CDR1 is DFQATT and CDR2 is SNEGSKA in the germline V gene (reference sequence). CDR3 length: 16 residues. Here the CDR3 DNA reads TGCAGTGCTAGAAAAAACCGGGGGAGGGCCACAGAGACCCAGTACTTC. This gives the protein CSARKNRGRATETQYF.

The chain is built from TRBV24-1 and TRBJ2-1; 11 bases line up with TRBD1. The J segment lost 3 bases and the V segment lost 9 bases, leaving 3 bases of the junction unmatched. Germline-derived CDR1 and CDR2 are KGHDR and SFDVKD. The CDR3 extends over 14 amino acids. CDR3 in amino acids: CATSGTGGYNEQFF. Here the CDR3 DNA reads TGTGCCACCTCCGGGACAGGGGGCTACAATGAGCAGTTCTTC.

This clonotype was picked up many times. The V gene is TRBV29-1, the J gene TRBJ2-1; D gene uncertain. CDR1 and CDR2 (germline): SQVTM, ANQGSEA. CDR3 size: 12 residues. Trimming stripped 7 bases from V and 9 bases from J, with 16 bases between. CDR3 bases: TGCAGCGCCGACGGTTTTGTCCGTGAGCAGTTCTTC. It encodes CSADGFVREQFF.

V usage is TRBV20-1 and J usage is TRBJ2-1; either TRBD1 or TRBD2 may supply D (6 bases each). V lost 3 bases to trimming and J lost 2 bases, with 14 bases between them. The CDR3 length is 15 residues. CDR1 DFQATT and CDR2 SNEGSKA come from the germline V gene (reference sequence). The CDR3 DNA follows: TGCAGTGCTAGTAGGGGGGACGGGACCTACAATGAGCAGTTCTTC. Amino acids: CSASRGDGTYNEQFF.

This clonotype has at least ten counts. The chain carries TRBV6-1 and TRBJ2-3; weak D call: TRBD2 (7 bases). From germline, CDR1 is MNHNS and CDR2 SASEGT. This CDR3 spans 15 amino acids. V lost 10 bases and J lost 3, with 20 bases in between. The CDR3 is CAINGGGAVTDTQYF. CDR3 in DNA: TGTGCCATCAATGGGGGGGGCGCAGTGACAGATACGCAGTATTTT.

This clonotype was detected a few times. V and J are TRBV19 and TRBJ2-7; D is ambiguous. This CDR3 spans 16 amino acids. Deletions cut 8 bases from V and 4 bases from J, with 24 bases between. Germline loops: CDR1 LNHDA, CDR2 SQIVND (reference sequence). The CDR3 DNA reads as TGTGCCAGTGGGCCCTTGTTCTCGGGTAGGAGTTACGAGCAGTACTTC. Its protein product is CASGPLFSGRSYEQYF.

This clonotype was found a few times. CDR3 in amino acids: CSVEPGERDGYTF. The DNA for the CDR3 is TGCAGCGTAGAACCCGGGGAGAGGGATGGCTACACCTTC. The chain carries TRBV29-1 and TRBJ1-2; unclear D gene. CDR1 and CDR2 from the germline V gene are SQVTM and ANQGSEA. Trimming removed 6 bases at V and 6 bases at J, with 17 bases between. The CDR3 is 13 amino acids.

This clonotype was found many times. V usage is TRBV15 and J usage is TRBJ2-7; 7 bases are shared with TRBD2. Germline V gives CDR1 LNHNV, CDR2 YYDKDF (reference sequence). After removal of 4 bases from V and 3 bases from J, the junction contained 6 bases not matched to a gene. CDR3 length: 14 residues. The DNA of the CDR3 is TGTGCCACCAGCACCGGGACTACCCTCTACGAGCAGTACTTC. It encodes CATSTGTTLYEQYF.

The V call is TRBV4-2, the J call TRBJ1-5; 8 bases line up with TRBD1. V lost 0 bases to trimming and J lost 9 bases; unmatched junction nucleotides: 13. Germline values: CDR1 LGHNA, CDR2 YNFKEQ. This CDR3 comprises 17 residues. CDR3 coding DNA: TGTGCCAGCAGCCAAGATGAGAGCGGACAGGGACCTTGGCCCCAGCATTTT. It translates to CASSQDESGQGPWPQHF.

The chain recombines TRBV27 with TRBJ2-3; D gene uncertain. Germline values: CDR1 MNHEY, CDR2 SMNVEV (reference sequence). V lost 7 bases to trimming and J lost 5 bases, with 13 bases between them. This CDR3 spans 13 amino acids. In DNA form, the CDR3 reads TGTGCCAGCAAGAAAGCAGGATTAGATACGCAGTATTTT. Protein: CASKKAGLDTQYF.

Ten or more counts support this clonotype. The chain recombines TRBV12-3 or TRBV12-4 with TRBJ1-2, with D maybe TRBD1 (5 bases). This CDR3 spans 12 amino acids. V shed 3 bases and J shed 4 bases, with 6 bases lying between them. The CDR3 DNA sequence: TGTGCCAGCAGTTTGGGGGTCTATGGCTACACCTTC. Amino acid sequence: CASSLGVYGYTF.

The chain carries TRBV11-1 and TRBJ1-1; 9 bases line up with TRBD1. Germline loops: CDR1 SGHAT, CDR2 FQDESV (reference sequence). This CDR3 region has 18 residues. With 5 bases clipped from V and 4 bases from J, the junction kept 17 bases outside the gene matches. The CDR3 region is CASSRNRDREVGRTEAFF. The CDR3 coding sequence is TGTGCCAGCAGCCGGAACCGGGACAGGGAAGTCGGTCGCACTGAAGCTTTCTTT.

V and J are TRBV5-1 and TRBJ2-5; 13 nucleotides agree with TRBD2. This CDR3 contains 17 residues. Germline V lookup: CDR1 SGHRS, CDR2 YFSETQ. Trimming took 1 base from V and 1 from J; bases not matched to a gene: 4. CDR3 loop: CASSLIGLAGAQETQYF. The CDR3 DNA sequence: TGCGCCAGCAGCTTGATCGGACTAGCGGGAGCCCAAGAGACCCAGTACTTC.

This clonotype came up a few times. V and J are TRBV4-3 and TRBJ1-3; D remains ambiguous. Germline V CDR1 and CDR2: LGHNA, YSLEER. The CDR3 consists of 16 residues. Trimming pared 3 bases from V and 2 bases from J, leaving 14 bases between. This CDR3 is CASSQGRLSAGNTIYF. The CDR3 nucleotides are TGCGCCAGCAGCCAGGGCCGACTGAGTGCTGGAAACACCATATATTTT.

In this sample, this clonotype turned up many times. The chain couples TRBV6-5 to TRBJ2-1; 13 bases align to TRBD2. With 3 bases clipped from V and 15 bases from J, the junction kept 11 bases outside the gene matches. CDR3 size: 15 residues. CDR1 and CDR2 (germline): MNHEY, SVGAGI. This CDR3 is CASSYGTSGRAYVFF. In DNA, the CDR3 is TGTGCCAGCAGTTATGGAACTAGCGGGAGGGCCTACGTGTTCTTC.

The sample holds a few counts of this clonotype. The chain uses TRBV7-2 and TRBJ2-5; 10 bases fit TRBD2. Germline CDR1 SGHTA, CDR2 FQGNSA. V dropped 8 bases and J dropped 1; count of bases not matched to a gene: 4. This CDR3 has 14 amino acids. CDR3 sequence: CASGGLAVQETQYF. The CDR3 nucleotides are TGTGCCAGCGGAGGACTAGCGGTCCAAGAGACCCAGTACTTC.

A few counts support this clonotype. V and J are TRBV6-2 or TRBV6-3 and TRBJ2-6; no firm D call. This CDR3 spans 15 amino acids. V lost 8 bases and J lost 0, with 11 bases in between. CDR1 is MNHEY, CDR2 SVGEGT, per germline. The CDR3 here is CASARTHSGANVLTF. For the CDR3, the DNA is TGTGCCAGCGCCCGGACGCACTCTGGGGCCAACGTCCTGACTTTC.

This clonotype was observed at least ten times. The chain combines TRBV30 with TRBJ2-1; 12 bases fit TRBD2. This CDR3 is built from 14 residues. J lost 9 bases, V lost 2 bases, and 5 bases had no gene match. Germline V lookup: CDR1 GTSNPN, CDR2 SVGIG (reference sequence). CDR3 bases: TGTGCCTGGAGTCCTAGCGGGAGGGCCAGTGAGCAGTTCTTC. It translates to CAWSPSGRASEQFF.

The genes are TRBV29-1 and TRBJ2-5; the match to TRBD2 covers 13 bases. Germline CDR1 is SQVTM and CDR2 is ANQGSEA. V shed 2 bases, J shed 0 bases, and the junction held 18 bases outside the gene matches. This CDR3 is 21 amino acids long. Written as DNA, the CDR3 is TGCAGCGTTGAATCTTCTTTATGGACTAGCGGGAGCCCGGGGGACCAAGAGACCCAGTACTTC. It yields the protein CSVESSLWTSGSPGDQETQYF.

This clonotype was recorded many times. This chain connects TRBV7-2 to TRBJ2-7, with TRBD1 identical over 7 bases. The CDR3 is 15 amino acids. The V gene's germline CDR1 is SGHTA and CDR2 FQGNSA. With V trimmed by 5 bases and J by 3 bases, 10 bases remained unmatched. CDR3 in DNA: TGTGCCAGCAGCCGCCGGACTCAGGGGGACTACGAGCAGTACTTC. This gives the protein CASSRRTQGDYEQYF.

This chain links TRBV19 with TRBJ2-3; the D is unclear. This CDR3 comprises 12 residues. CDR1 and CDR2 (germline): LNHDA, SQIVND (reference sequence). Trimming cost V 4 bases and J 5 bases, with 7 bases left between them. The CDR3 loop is CASSTKKDTQYF. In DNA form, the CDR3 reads TGTGCCAGTAGTACGAAGAAAGATACGCAGTATTTT. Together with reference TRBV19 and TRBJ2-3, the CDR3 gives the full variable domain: DGGITQSPKYLFRKEGQNVTLSCEQNLNHDAMYWYRQDPGQGLRLIYYSQIVNDFQKGDIAEGYSVSREKKESFPLTVTSAQKNPTAFYLCASSTKKDTQYFGPGTRLTVL.

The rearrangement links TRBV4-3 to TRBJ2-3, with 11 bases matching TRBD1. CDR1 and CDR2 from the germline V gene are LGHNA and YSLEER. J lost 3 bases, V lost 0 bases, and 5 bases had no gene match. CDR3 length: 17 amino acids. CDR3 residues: CASSQERGTGGTDTQYF. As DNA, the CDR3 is TGCGCCAGCAGCCAAGAGCGGGGGACAGGGGGAACAGATACGCAGTATTTT.

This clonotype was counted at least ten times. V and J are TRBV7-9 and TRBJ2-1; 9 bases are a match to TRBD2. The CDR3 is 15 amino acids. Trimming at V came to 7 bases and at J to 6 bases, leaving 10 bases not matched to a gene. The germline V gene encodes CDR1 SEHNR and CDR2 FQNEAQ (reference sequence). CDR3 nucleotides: TGTGCCAGCACCAGGGGAGGCGGGAGGGGCAATGAGCAGTTCTTC. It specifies CASTRGGGRGNEQFF.

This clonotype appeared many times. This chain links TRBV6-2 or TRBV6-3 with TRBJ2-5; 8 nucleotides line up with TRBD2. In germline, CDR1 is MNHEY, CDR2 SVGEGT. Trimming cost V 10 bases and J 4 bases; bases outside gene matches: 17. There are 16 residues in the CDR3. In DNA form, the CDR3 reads TGTGCCACCGGCCCGGGGGGGGTGGAGTGGTCAGAGACCCAGTACTTC. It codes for CATGPGGVEWSETQYF.

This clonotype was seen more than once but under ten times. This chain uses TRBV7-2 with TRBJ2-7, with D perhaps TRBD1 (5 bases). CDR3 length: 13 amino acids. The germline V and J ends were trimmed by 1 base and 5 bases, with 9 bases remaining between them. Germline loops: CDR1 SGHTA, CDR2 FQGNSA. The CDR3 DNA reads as TGTGCCAGCAGCTTAGACAGGCAGAACGAGCAGTACTTC. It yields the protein CASSLDRQNEQYF.